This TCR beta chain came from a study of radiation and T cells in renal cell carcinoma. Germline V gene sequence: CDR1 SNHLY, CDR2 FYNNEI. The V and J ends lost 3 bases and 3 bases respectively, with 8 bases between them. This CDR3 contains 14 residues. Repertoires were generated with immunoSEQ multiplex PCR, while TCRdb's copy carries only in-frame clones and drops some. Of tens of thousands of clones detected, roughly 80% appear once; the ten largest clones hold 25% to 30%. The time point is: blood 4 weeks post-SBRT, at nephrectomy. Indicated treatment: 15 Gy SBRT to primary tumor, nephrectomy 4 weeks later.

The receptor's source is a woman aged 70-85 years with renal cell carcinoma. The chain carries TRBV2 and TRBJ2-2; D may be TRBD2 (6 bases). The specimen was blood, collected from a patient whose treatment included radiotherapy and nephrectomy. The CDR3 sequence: CASSEEGHTGELFF. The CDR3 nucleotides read TGTGCCAGCAGTGAGGAGGGGCACACCGGGGAGCTGTTTTTT. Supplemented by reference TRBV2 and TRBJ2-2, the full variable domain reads EPEVTQTPSHQVTQMGQEVILRCVPISNHLYFYWYRQILGQKVEFLVSFYNNEISEKSEIFDDQFSVERPDGSNFTLKIRSTKLEDSAMYFCASSEEGHTGELFFGEGSRLTVL.